Listed below are T cell receptor beta chains from one sample, sequenced in a study of blood T cell repertoires in COVID-19. Profiled with immunoSEQ multiplex PCR; TCRdb holds only in-frame clones, not every one. The sample includes about 210,000 clones, roughly nine tenths of them seen just once. Sequencing was done on a sample of PBMCs or T cells enriched from blood (not recorded which). Receptors originate from a middle-aged woman in a cohort exposed to, infected with or recovered from COVID-19 (not recorded which). Both conserved end residues are part of each CDR3. A D gene is named only where the DNA matches it firmly. The listing skips clone size in some rows; elsewhere it reads once, few, many or a size class.

clone_size: -
d_call: TRBD1
v_call: TRBV27
j_call: TRBJ2-7
cdr3_nt: TGTGCCAGCAGTGTCATGACAGGGGGATCCTACGAGCAGTACTTC
cdr3_aa: CASSVMTGGSYEQYF

clone_size: -
d_call: -
v_call: TRBV5-1
j_call: TRBJ2-5
cdr3_nt: TGCGCCAGCAGCTTATCGGGTTGGACCCAGTACTTC
cdr3_aa: CASSLSGWTQYF

clone_size: -
d_call: TRBD1
v_call: TRBV19
j_call: TRBJ1-2
cdr3_nt: TGTGCCAGTAGTCCCCAGGGGGCAGACTATGGCTACACCTTC
cdr3_aa: CASSPQGADYGYTF

clone_size: -
d_call: TRBD1
v_call: TRBV19
j_call: TRBJ2-7
cdr3_nt: TGTGCCAGTAGTATAACCGGGACAGGGACCTACGAGCAGTACTTC
cdr3_aa: CASSITGTGTYEQYF

clone_size: -
d_call: TRBD1
v_call: TRBV19
j_call: TRBJ1-1
cdr3_nt: TGTGCCAGTAGTGTGGGGACAGGATCCATGATGAACACTGAAGCTTTCTTT
cdr3_aa: CASSVGTGSMMNTEAFF

clone_size: -
d_call: TRBD1
v_call: TRBV30
j_call: TRBJ1-5
cdr3_nt: TGTGCCTGGAGCGGGGACAGTCGAGATCAGCCCCAGCATTTT
cdr3_aa: CAWSGDSRDQPQHF

clone_size: -
d_call: -
v_call: TRBV25-1
j_call: TRBJ1-2
cdr3_nt: TGTGCCAGCAGTGTAGCGGCTAACTATGGCTACACCTTC
cdr3_aa: CASSVAANYGYTF

clone_size: -
d_call: -
v_call: TRBV15
j_call: TRBJ1-1
cdr3_nt: TGTGCCACCAGCAGAGTTAGGGGGACTGAAGCTTTCTTT
cdr3_aa: CATSRVRGTEAFF

clone_size: -
d_call: -
v_call: TRBV24-1
j_call: TRBJ2-2
cdr3_nt: TGTGCCACCAGTGTAATCGCGGGCACCGGGGAGCTGTTTTTT
cdr3_aa: CATSVIAGTGELFF

clone_size: few
d_call: -
v_call: TRBV19
j_call: TRBJ2-7
cdr3_nt: TGTGCCACCACAGGGCCGGGAATAGCTCCCCACGAGCAGTACTTC
cdr3_aa: CATTGPGIAPHEQYF

clone_size: -
d_call: TRBD1
v_call: TRBV6-5
j_call: TRBJ1-6
cdr3_nt: TGTGCCAGCAGACGAGGAAGGGGGCAGAGTTCACCCCTCCACTTT
cdr3_aa: CASRRGRGQSSPLHF

clone_size: few
d_call: -
v_call: TRBV11-2
j_call: TRBJ2-4
cdr3_nt: TGTGCCAGCAGCTTATTTACGGGAGAGGACATTCAGTACTTC
cdr3_aa: CASSLFTGEDIQYF

clone_size: -
d_call: TRBD1
v_call: TRBV30
j_call: TRBJ1-1
cdr3_nt: TGTGCCTGGAGTGCGATAGAGGGGGCAAAAGCTTTCTTT
cdr3_aa: CAWSAIEGAKAFF

clone_size: once
d_call: TRBD2
v_call: TRBV19
j_call: TRBJ2-3
cdr3_nt: TGTGCCAGTAGCGTCTCACTAGCGGGGGACCGCACAGATACGCAGTATTTT
cdr3_aa: CASSVSLAGDRTDTQYF

clone_size: -
d_call: -
v_call: TRBV27
j_call: TRBJ1-2
cdr3_nt: TGTGCCAGCAGTTTGGGGCAGGGGCCCTATGGCTACACCTTC
cdr3_aa: CASSLGQGPYGYTF

clone_size: -
d_call: -
v_call: TRBV29-1
j_call: TRBJ1-1
cdr3_nt: TGCAGCGTTGAAAAGGAGACTGAAGCTTTCTTT
cdr3_aa: CSVEKETEAFF

clone_size: -
d_call: TRBD2
v_call: TRBV19
j_call: TRBJ2-3
cdr3_nt: TGTGCCAGTAGTTTGCGGTACCCGGGGGGTGATACGCAGTATTTT
cdr3_aa: CASSLRYPGGDTQYF

clone_size: -
d_call: -
v_call: TRBV21-1
j_call: TRBJ1-3
cdr3_nt: TGTGCCAGCATCCTCTTCCGGGACAGGGAGTTAAACACCATATATTTT
cdr3_aa: CASILFRDRELNTIYF

clone_size: -
d_call: TRBD1
v_call: TRBV7-9
j_call: TRBJ2-5
cdr3_nt: TGTGCCAGCAGCAAGGGACAGCTCCAAGAGACCCAGTACTTC
cdr3_aa: CASSKGQLQETQYF

clone_size: -
d_call: -
v_call: TRBV12-3/TRBV12-4
j_call: TRBJ2-2
cdr3_nt: TGTGCCAGCAGGACCGGGACAGGGGAGCTGTTTTTT
cdr3_aa: CASRTGTGELFF

clone_size: -
d_call: TRBD1
v_call: TRBV27
j_call: TRBJ1-2
cdr3_nt: TGTGCCAGCAGTTTCTCTGGGACAGGGGTCTATGGCTACACCTTC
cdr3_aa: CASSFSGTGVYGYTF

clone_size: -
d_call: -
v_call: TRBV5-5
j_call: TRBJ1-2
cdr3_nt: TGTGCCAGCAGCTCACACCCCGGACAACCCTATGGCTACACCTTC
cdr3_aa: CASSSHPGQPYGYTF

clone_size: -
d_call: -
v_call: TRBV18
j_call: TRBJ1-1
cdr3_nt: TGTGCCAGCTCACAAGACAGGTTGAACACTGAAGCTTTCTTT
cdr3_aa: CASSQDRLNTEAFF

clone_size: -
d_call: TRBD1
v_call: TRBV11-2
j_call: TRBJ1-1
cdr3_nt: TGTGCCAGCAGCACACAGGGGGCAACGGGCACTGAAGCTTTCTTT
cdr3_aa: CASSTQGATGTEAFF

clone_size: -
d_call: TRBD1
v_call: TRBV7-2
j_call: TRBJ1-1
cdr3_nt: TGTGCCAGCAGCTTAACAGGGGGCGGGAGCACTGAAGCTTTCTTT
cdr3_aa: CASSLTGGGSTEAFF

clone_size: -
d_call: -
v_call: TRBV10-1
j_call: TRBJ2-3
cdr3_nt: TGCGCCAGCAGTGATCCGGCAGATACGCAGTATTTT
cdr3_aa: CASSDPADTQYF

clone_size: -
d_call: TRBD1
v_call: TRBV4-1
j_call: TRBJ2-7
cdr3_nt: TGCGCCAGCAGCCTCACCGGGACAGCACCGTACGAGCAGTACTTC
cdr3_aa: CASSLTGTAPYEQYF

clone_size: -
d_call: -
v_call: TRBV2
j_call: TRBJ1-4
cdr3_nt: TGTGCCAGCAGAAAGAGAGGAACTAATGAAAAACTGTTTTTT
cdr3_aa: CASRKRGTNEKLFF

clone_size: -
d_call: -
v_call: TRBV7-9
j_call: TRBJ2-5
cdr3_nt: TGTGCCAGCAGCCCACCGACTAGCCAAGAGACCCAGTACTTC
cdr3_aa: CASSPPTSQETQYF

clone_size: -
d_call: TRBD2
v_call: TRBV6-5
j_call: TRBJ2-1
cdr3_nt: TGTGCCGGGGGGGAGTACTACAATGAGCAGTTCTTC
cdr3_aa: CAGGEYYNEQFF

clone_size: -
d_call: TRBD1
v_call: TRBV19
j_call: TRBJ1-1
cdr3_nt: TGTGCCAGTACCGAGACAGGGGGCAGAGACACTGAAGCTTTCTTT
cdr3_aa: CASTETGGRDTEAFF

clone_size: -
d_call: -
v_call: TRBV29-1
j_call: TRBJ2-7
cdr3_nt: TGCAGCGCCAAAGGGGGAAAAACTTACGAGCAGTACTTC
cdr3_aa: CSAKGGKTYEQYF

clone_size: -
d_call: -
v_call: TRBV13
j_call: TRBJ2-7
cdr3_nt: TGTGCCAGCAGCCCCTCAAGGGGTAGCAGCTACGAGCAGTACTTC
cdr3_aa: CASSPSRGSSYEQYF

clone_size: -
d_call: -
v_call: TRBV18
j_call: TRBJ1-3
cdr3_nt: TGTGCCAGCTCCATGAGCGAGTGGGGAAACACCATATATTTT
cdr3_aa: CASSMSEWGNTIYF

clone_size: -
d_call: -
v_call: TRBV28
j_call: TRBJ1-5
cdr3_nt: TGTGCCAGCAGCTTTCAGGGTGGTCGGGGCAATCAGCCCCAGCATTTT
cdr3_aa: CASSFQGGRGNQPQHF

clone_size: -
d_call: TRBD2
v_call: TRBV19
j_call: TRBJ2-2
cdr3_nt: TGTGCCAGTAGAATTGTACCCGGACTAGCGGGAGGTCCCCCGGGCACCGGGGAGCTGTTTTTT
cdr3_aa: CASRIVPGLAGGPPGTGELFF

clone_size: -
d_call: -
v_call: TRBV11-2
j_call: TRBJ2-3
cdr3_nt: TGTGCCAGCAGCTTAGGGCTCGTCGAGCAGTATTTT
cdr3_aa: CASSLGLVEQYF

clone_size: -
d_call: TRBD2
v_call: TRBV4-2
j_call: TRBJ2-3
cdr3_nt: TGTGCCAGCAGCCAAGATTTGACTAGCGGGGGGGGCACAGATACGCAGTATTTT
cdr3_aa: CASSQDLTSGGGTDTQYF

clone_size: -
d_call: TRBD1
v_call: TRBV25-1
j_call: TRBJ2-7
cdr3_nt: TGTGCCAGCAGTGAATCTAACCGGGACAGGGGGCTCAACGAGCAGTACTTC
cdr3_aa: CASSESNRDRGLNEQYF

clone_size: -
d_call: TRBD1
v_call: TRBV5-6
j_call: TRBJ2-3
cdr3_nt: TGTGCCAGCAGCTTGGTTCCGACAGGGGGTACGCAGTATTTT
cdr3_aa: CASSLVPTGGTQYF

clone_size: once
d_call: -
v_call: TRBV18
j_call: TRBJ1-1
cdr3_nt: TGTGCCAGCTCACCGCGCGGACAGTTTAACACTGAAGCTTTCTTT
cdr3_aa: CASSPRGQFNTEAFF